This is a list of T cell receptor delta chains from one sample in a study of gamma-delta chains in newborns, infants, children. TCRdb reanalyzed the reads using CATT. Among 8,000 or so delta-chain clones listed, about 3.2% were seen once. The source material was blood. Receptors were obtained from a child who was a newborn, infant or young child, either healthy, febrile or measles-vaccinated (not recorded which). CDR3s include the opening cysteine and the closing phenylalanine or tryptophan. The size entry is marked missing in some rows and otherwise reads once, few, many or a size class.

J gene: TRDJ3; V gene: TRDV2; clone size: few; CDR3 protein: CACDRIQLGESSWDTRRMFF
J gene: TRDJ3; V gene: TRDV2; clone size: NA; CDR3 protein: CACDRIQLGESSWDTRQMFF
J gene: TRDJ3; V gene: TRDV2; clone size: NA; CDR3 protein: CACDTGWGPPSWDTRQMFF
J gene: TRDJ3; V gene: TRDV2; clone size: few; CDR3 protein: CACDPILGGIVRDTRQMFF
J gene: TRDJ3; V gene: TRDV2; clone size: medium-sized; CDR3 protein: CACDVLGDSSWDTRQMFF
J gene: TRDJ2; V gene: TRDV2; clone size: few; CDR3 protein: CACDTVVGDRLRSTAQLFF
J gene: TRDJ1; V gene: TRDV2; clone size: few; CDR3 protein: CACDTVTGGYGSGVDKLIF
J gene: TRDJ3; V gene: TRDV2; clone size: NA; CDR3 protein: CACDTVGDIWGTRQMFF
J gene: TRDJ3; V gene: TRDV2; clone size: medium-sized; CDR3 protein: CACDGISWDTRQMFF
J gene: TRDJ3; V gene: TRDV2; clone size: medium-sized; CDR3 protein: CACDILGVTSSWDTRQMFF
J gene: TRDJ3; V gene: TRDV2; clone size: medium-sized; CDR3 protein: CACDTAGTGGYSLRDTRQMFF
J gene: TRDJ3; V gene: TRAV29/DV5; clone size: few; CDR3 protein: CAAGGYSWDTRQMFF
J gene: TRDJ1; V gene: TRDV2; clone size: NA; CDR3 protein: CACDRFGGDYTDKLIF
J gene: TRDJ3; V gene: TRDV2; clone size: many; CDR3 protein: CACDILGDTAWDTRQMFF
J gene: TRDJ3; V gene: TRDV2; clone size: medium-sized; CDR3 protein: CACDPPEGTLSSWDTRQMFF
J gene: TRDJ3; V gene: TRDV2; clone size: few; CDR3 protein: CACDPILGGPSSWDTRQMFF
J gene: TRDJ1; V gene: TRDV2; clone size: few; CDR3 protein: CACDVLGDMADKLIF
J gene: TRDJ3; V gene: TRDV2; clone size: medium-sized; CDR3 protein: CACDTGWGMSSWDTRQMFF
J gene: TRDJ3; V gene: TRDV2; clone size: many; CDR3 protein: CACDRVMGVLSSWDTRQMFF
J gene: TRDJ2; V gene: TRDV1; clone size: medium-sized; CDR3 protein: CALGEPYAWGFVTAQLFF
J gene: TRDJ1; V gene: TRDV2; clone size: medium-sized; CDR3 protein: CACDSLGTYTDKLIF
J gene: TRDJ1; V gene: TRDV2; clone size: many; CDR3 protein: CACDILGDTSDKLIF
J gene: TRDJ3; V gene: TRDV2; clone size: NA; CDR3 protein: CACDTGEGYWAPSWDTRQRFF
J gene: TRDJ3; V gene: TRDV2; clone size: many; CDR3 protein: CACDRGPRSWDTRQMFF
J gene: TRDJ2; V gene: TRDV2; clone size: medium-sized; CDR3 protein: CACDPLLGGSLTAQLFF
J gene: TRDJ1; V gene: TRDV2; clone size: few; CDR3 protein: CACSTGGLYTDKLIF
J gene: TRDJ1; V gene: TRDV2; clone size: many; CDR3 protein: CACDTVLGADKLIF
J gene: TRDJ3; V gene: TRDV2; clone size: NA; CDR3 protein: CACDTGGFLSWDTRRMFF
J gene: TRDJ1; V gene: TRDV1; clone size: few; CDR3 protein: CALGERGYTDKLIF
J gene: TRDJ1; V gene: TRDV3; clone size: few; CDR3 protein: CAFRFPQLDTDKLIF
J gene: TRDJ2; V gene: TRDV2; clone size: medium-sized; CDR3 protein: CACDTLGDTLTAQLFF
J gene: TRDJ3; V gene: TRDV2; clone size: NA; CDR3 protein: CAYDTVGDWRSWDTRQMFF
J gene: TRDJ3; V gene: TRDV2; clone size: many; CDR3 protein: CACDVLGDRDTRQMFF
J gene: TRDJ2; V gene: TRDV2; clone size: many; CDR3 protein: CACDRVPTGGKGLTAQLFF
J gene: TRDJ1; V gene: TRDV1; clone size: few; CDR3 protein: CALGEPRASKPLGTFSYTDKLIF
J gene: TRDJ3; V gene: TRDV2; clone size: few; CDR3 protein: CACDTEKIWGIRWDTRQMFF
J gene: TRDJ2; V gene: TRDV2; clone size: NA; CDR3 protein: CACDTVGGYPAQLFF
J gene: TRDJ1; V gene: TRDV1; clone size: few; CDR3 protein: CALGVLRWGIHTDKLIF
J gene: TRDJ3; V gene: TRDV2; clone size: few; CDR3 protein: CACDTVGDQFSWDTRQMFF
J gene: TRDJ3; V gene: TRDV2; clone size: medium-sized; CDR3 protein: CACDTLAGGYTWDTRQMFF
J gene: TRDJ1; V gene: TRDV2; clone size: medium-sized; CDR3 protein: CACDTLLYTDKLIF
J gene: TRDJ3; V gene: TRDV2; clone size: NA; CDR3 protein: CACDYWGIERSSWDTRQMFF
J gene: TRDJ3; V gene: TRDV2; clone size: NA; CDR3 protein: CACDTVGSSGSWDTRPMFF
J gene: TRDJ4; V gene: TRDV2; clone size: medium-sized; CDR3 protein: CACDNTGGYCRPLIF
J gene: TRDJ3; V gene: TRDV2; clone size: many; CDR3 protein: CACDTLGDIWDTRQMFF
J gene: TRDJ3; V gene: TRDV2; clone size: medium-sized; CDR3 protein: CACDTGGFSWDTRQMFF
J gene: TRDJ1; V gene: TRDV2; clone size: few; CDR3 protein: CACDWGCTDKLIF
J gene: TRDJ2; V gene: TRDV2; clone size: medium-sized; CDR3 protein: CACVVRDLTAQLFF